The 30 T cell receptor beta chains below were found in one sample sequenced in a study of blood T cell repertoires in COVID-19. Profiling relied on immunoSEQ multiplex PCR, and the TCRdb table lists in-frame clones only, not all of them. Found here are about 170,000 clones, approximately 80% of them singletons; the top ten hold approximately 16%. Specimen: PBMCs or T cells enriched from blood (not recorded which). Receptor source: a man aged 50 to 60 who had recovered from COVID-19.

This chain joins TRBV11-2 and TRBJ1-1; tentatively, D is TRBD1 (6 bases). Trimming removed 0 bases at V and 3 bases at J, with 11 bases between. This CDR3 spans 15 amino acids. The germline V gene encodes CDR1 SGHAT and CDR2 FQNNGV. Here the CDR3 reads CASSLDLGGDTEAFF. The CDR3 DNA sequence: TGTGCCAGCAGCTTAGACCTAGGGGGGGACACTGAAGCTTTCTTT.

The chain links TRBV11-2 to TRBJ2-2, with 14 bases fitting TRBD2. The V segment lost 6 bases and the J segment 4 bases; nucleotides outside the gene matches: 7. Germline V CDR1 and CDR2: SGHAT, FQNNGV. The CDR3 loop spans 17 amino acids. In DNA form, the CDR3 reads TGTGCCAGCAGTTCGGGACTAGCGGGAGAAAGCACCGGGGAGCTGTTTTTT. This sequence encodes CASSSGLAGESTGELFF.

This sequence joins TRBV29-1 and TRBJ2-5; D may be TRBD2 (5 bases). V was clipped by 6 bases and J by 5 bases, with 10 bases between them. Germline loops: CDR1 SQVTM, CDR2 ANQGSEA. This CDR3 is built from 11 residues. The CDR3 region is CSVGIGETQYF. The CDR3 coding sequence is TGCAGCGTCGGGATCGGGGAGACCCAGTACTTC. Filled out from reference TRBV29-1 and TRBJ2-5, the complete variable domain reads SAVISQKPSRDICQRGTSLTIQCQVDSQVTMMFWYRQQPGQSLTLIATANQGSEATYESGFVIDKFPISRPNLTFSTLTVSNMSPEDSSIYLCSVGIGETQYFGPGTRLLVL.

The count of this clone is one. The rearrangement links TRBV30 to TRBJ2-1, with D maybe TRBD1 (7 bases). V lost 5 bases, J lost 1 base, and 9 bases lay in between. This CDR3 comprises 13 residues. CDR1 is GTSNPN, CDR2 SVGIG, per germline (reference sequence). The CDR3 DNA is TGTGCCTGGTCAGGGGGGTCCTACAATGAGCAGTTCTTC. This encodes CAWSGGSYNEQFF.

The V call is TRBV28, the J call TRBJ1-4; D unresolved. Trimming cost V 1 base and J 7 bases, with 4 bases left between them. Germline V gene lookup returns CDR1 MDHEN and CDR2 SYDVKM. The CDR3 covers 12 residues. CDR3 in DNA: TGTGCCAGCAGTTTATTAGTTGAAAAACTGTTTTTT. It encodes CASSLLVEKLFF.

The rearrangement links TRBV7-3 to TRBJ2-7; TRBD2 agrees at 8 bases. Germline CDR1 and CDR2: SGHTA and FQGTGA. The CDR3 extends over 15 amino acids. The junction had 13 bases not matched to a gene; V was cut back by 5 bases and J by 7 bases. CDR3 nucleotides: TGTGCCAGCAGCCCGCCCGGAGCGGGGGCCGAAGAGCAGTACTTC. Its protein product is CASSPPGAGAEEQYF.

The CDR3 region has the DNA TGTGCCACCCAAGAACAGGCCGACACTGAAGCTTTCTTT. This encodes CATQEQADTEAFF. This chain uses TRBV3-1 (or the pseudogene TRBV3-2) with TRBJ1-1; a possible D gene is TRBD1 (5 bases). Germline lookup yields CDR1 LGHDT and CDR2 YNNKEL (reference sequence). The CDR3 totals 13 residues. Trimming took off 10 bases at V and 3 bases at J, with 15 bases between the two ends.

J is TRBJ1-1 and V is TRBV2; 8 bases line up with TRBD1. Per the germline V gene, CDR1 is SNHLY and CDR2 is FYNNEI. V shed 7 bases and J 5 bases; nucleotides not matched to a gene: 9. The CDR3 is 14 amino acids. CDR3 sequence reads: CASTQGQVMTEAFF. The CDR3 DNA follows: TGTGCCAGCACCCAGGGACAGGTGATGACTGAAGCTTTCTTT.

The chain is built from TRBV6-5 and TRBJ1-1, with D hard to call. Germline loops: CDR1 MNHEY, CDR2 SVGAGI. The CDR3 runs 12 residues. Trimming took 0 bases from V and 5 from J, leaving 4 bases between them. The CDR3 nucleotides are TGTGCCAGCAGTTACTCGTTAACTGAAGCTTTCTTT. Translated: CASSYSLTEAFF.

This chain connects TRBV19 to TRBJ1-4, with TRBD1 matching over 7 bases. The CDR3 is 15 amino acids. V lost 5 bases, J lost 5 bases, and 8 bases stayed unmatched. The V gene's germline CDR1 is LNHDA and CDR2 SQIVND (reference sequence). The CDR3 nucleotides read TGTGCCAGTAGTCCCCCGGGACAGATAAATGAAAAACTGTTTTTT. Translation: CASSPPGQINEKLFF. Supplemented by reference TRBV19 and TRBJ1-4, the full variable domain reads DGGITQSPKYLFRKEGQNVTLSCEQNLNHDAMYWYRQDPGQGLRLIYYSQIVNDFQKGDIAEGYSVSREKKESFPLTVTSAQKNPTAFYLCASSPPGQINEKLFFGSGTQLSVL.

This chain links TRBV19 with TRBJ2-1; 16 positions agree with TRBD2. The CDR3 is 19 amino acids. The germline V gene encodes CDR1 LNHDA and CDR2 SQIVND (reference sequence). V lost 6 bases, J lost 2 bases, and 10 bases stayed unmatched. The CDR3 here is CASRPPGTSGGGTYNEQFF. The CDR3 DNA reads as TGTGCCAGTAGGCCTCCCGGGACTAGCGGGGGGGGCACCTACAATGAGCAGTTCTTC.

The V and J genes are TRBV10-1 and TRBJ2-4; D is possibly TRBD2 (6 bases). CDR1 WNHNN and CDR2 SYGVQD come from the germline V gene (reference sequence). The CDR3 totals 15 residues. V shed 3 bases and J shed 0 bases, with 9 bases lying between them. CDR3 amino acids: CASSDGGIAKNIQYF. The DNA of the CDR3 is TGCGCCAGCAGTGACGGCGGGATAGCCAAAAACATTCAGTACTTC.

This clone appeared a few times. The CDR3 sequence: CASSHRIWDRHYEQYF. As DNA, the CDR3 is TGTGCCAGCAGCCACCGAATCTGGGACAGACACTACGAGCAGTACTTC. The chain carries TRBV3-1 (or the pseudogene TRBV3-2) and TRBJ2-7; 7 bases map to TRBD1. After removal of 3 bases from V and 3 bases from J, the junction contained 11 bases not matched to a gene. The CDR3 covers 16 residues. The germline gives CDR1 LGHDT, CDR2 YNNKEL (reference sequence).

As concerns this clone: The junction does not match germline at one end; this may be a read error. The rearrangement links TRBV5-4 to TRBJ1-6; D remains unclear. Germline lookup yields CDR1 SGHNT and CDR2 YYREEE (reference sequence). This CDR3 is built from 15 residues. CDR3 nucleotides: TGTGCCAGCAGCGGGCGTCCAGGTTATAATTCACCCTTCCACTTT. It encodes CASSGRPGYNSPFHF.

A few counts support this clone. The rearrangement uses TRBV4-1 and TRBJ1-3; 10 bases are shared with TRBD1. The CDR3 has 15 residues. Germline CDR1 is MGHRA and CDR2 is YSYEKL. V lost 4 bases, J lost 3 bases, and 3 bases stayed unmatched. The CDR3 protein is CASSRGQGVGNTIYF. The CDR3 nucleotides read TGCGCCAGCAGCCGAGGACAGGGGGTTGGAAACACCATATATTTT.

The rearrangement joins TRBV11-2 to TRBJ2-5, with TRBD2 matching over 7 bases. Germline V CDR1 and CDR2: SGHAT, FQNNGV. The CDR3 is 13 amino acids. After removal of 4 bases from V and 2 bases from J, the junction contained 1 base not matched to a gene. The CDR3 loop is CASSSGLQETQYF. The CDR3 nucleotides are TGTGCCAGCAGCTCGGGACTACAAGAGACCCAGTACTTC.

V usage is TRBV5-4 and J usage is TRBJ1-6, with D hard to call. The V gene's germline CDR1 is SGHNT and CDR2 YYREEE (reference sequence). The CDR3 runs 13 residues. V shed 1 base and J shed 5 bases, with 4 bases lying between them. CDR3 sequence reads: CASSLSDNSPLHF. CDR3 DNA sequence: TGTGCCAGCAGCTTGTCGGATAATTCACCCCTCCACTTT.

The V call is TRBV30, the J call TRBJ1-2; a possible D gene is TRBD1 (5 bases). The V end lost 4 bases, the J end lost 3 bases, and 12 bases lay between the germline ends. Germline CDR1 GTSNPN, CDR2 SVGIG (reference sequence). The CDR3 contains 13 residues. CDR3 amino acids: CAWNAGGYYGYTF. The CDR3, as DNA: TGTGCCTGGAACGCGGGGGGGTACTATGGCTACACCTTC. Full variable domain (rest looked up from reference TRBV30 and TRBJ1-2): SQTIHQWPATLVQPVGSPLSLECTVEGTSNPNLYWYRQAAGRGLQLLFYSVGIGQISSEVPQNLSASRPQDRQFILSSKKLLLSDSGFYLCAWNAGGYYGYTFGSGTRLTVV.

This chain uses TRBV5-4 with TRBJ1-6, with a weak D call TRBD1 (6 bases). Between the trimmed V and J ends, which lost 3 bases and 0 bases, there was a span of 13 bases. This CDR3 region has 17 residues. From germline, CDR1 is SGHNT and CDR2 YYREEE (reference sequence). The CDR3 is CASSSRQESSYNSPLHF. CDR3 DNA sequence: TGTGCCAGCAGCTCCCGACAGGAGAGCTCCTATAATTCACCCCTCCACTTT.

The chain uses TRBV5-5 and TRBJ2-2, with no clear D. Germline CDR1 reads SGHKS; CDR2 reads YYEKEE (reference sequence). V was shortened by 1 base and J by 6 bases, with 7 bases between the two germline ends. The CDR3 length is 13 residues. The CDR3 sequence is CASSLQVPGELFF. Here the CDR3 DNA reads TGTGCCAGCAGCTTGCAGGTCCCCGGGGAGCTGTTTTTT.

This clone came up once. This rearrangement joins TRBV3-1 (or the pseudogene TRBV3-2) to TRBJ2-3, with 7 positions matching TRBD1. CDR3 length equals 16 residues. Germline V lookup: CDR1 LGHDT, CDR2 YNNKEL (reference sequence). With V trimmed by 3 bases and J by 2 bases, 8 bases remained unmatched. In DNA form, the CDR3 reads TGTGCCAGCAGCCAGGACCCGGGACAGCCCACAGATACGCAGTATTTT. This codes for CASSQDPGQPTDTQYF.

This chain connects TRBV5-1 to TRBJ2-5; possibly TRBD1 for D (6 bases). Germline assignment: CDR1 SGHRS and CDR2 YFSETQ. The CDR3 is 16 residues long. V dropped 4 bases and J dropped 2 bases, with 18 bases sitting between them. Here the CDR3 reads CASSAGDSVGQETQYF. The CDR3 nucleotides are TGCGCCAGCAGCGCAGGGGATTCAGTTGGGCAAGAGACCCAGTACTTC.

The V call is TRBV6-5, the J call TRBJ1-4; perhaps TRBD1 as D (5 bases). V lost 3 bases, J lost 5 bases, and 10 bases lay in between. The germline V gene encodes CDR1 MNHEY and CDR2 SVGAGI. This CDR3 has 14 amino acids. DNA for the CDR3: TGTGCCAGCAGTTATGGGGGGGGAAATGAAAAACTGTTTTTT. This sequence encodes CASSYGGGNEKLFF.

The chain combines TRBV30 with TRBJ1-4; 10 bases are a match to TRBD1. The germline CDR1 and CDR2 sequences are GTSNPN and SVGIG (reference sequence). The V gene end was trimmed by 1 base and the J gene end by 7 bases; junction bases not matched to a gene: 0. CDR3 length equals 13 residues. CDR3 in DNA: TGTGCCTGGAGTGGACAGGGGGCTGAAAAACTGTTTTTT. Translating it yields CAWSGQGAEKLFF.

This clone was detected once. The rearrangement links TRBV19 to TRBJ2-1; 7 nucleotides agree with TRBD2. The CDR3 is made up of 15 amino acids. The germline gives CDR1 LNHDA, CDR2 SQIVND (reference sequence). V gave up 2 bases and J gave up 2 bases; unmatched junction bases: 3. CDR3 amino acids: CASSILRGAYNEQFF. CDR3 bases: TGTGCCAGTAGTATACTCCGGGGGGCCTACAATGAGCAGTTCTTC. Looking up the rest from reference TRBV19 and TRBJ2-1 gives the full variable domain: DGGITQSPKYLFRKEGQNVTLSCEQNLNHDAMYWYRQDPGQGLRLIYYSQIVNDFQKGDIAEGYSVSREKKESFPLTVTSAQKNPTAFYLCASSILRGAYNEQFFGPGTRLTVL.

This chain joins TRBV28 and TRBJ1-3; D is unclear. The CDR3 loop spans 14 amino acids. Trimming took 11 bases from V and 3 from J, leaving 17 bases between them. Germline V CDR1 and CDR2: MDHEN, SYDVKM. CDR3 DNA sequence: TGTGCCGCAAACCGACCGGGAGGTGGAAACACCATATATTTT. Encoded protein: CAANRPGGGNTIYF.

The chain couples TRBV2 to TRBJ2-5; a possible D gene is TRBD2 (5 bases). The V and J ends lost 10 bases and 2 bases respectively, with 8 bases between them. From germline, CDR1 is SNHLY and CDR2 FYNNEI. The CDR3 covers 11 residues. In nucleotides, the CDR3 is TGTGCCACCCGCGGGCAAGAGACCCAGTACTTC. It codes for CATRGQETQYF.

Only a few counts were recorded for this clone. The V gene is TRBV7-3, the J gene TRBJ2-3; 10 positions match TRBD2. Germline loops: CDR1 SGHTA, CDR2 FQGTGA. CDR3 length: 16 residues. V lost 6 bases, J lost 3 bases, and 9 bases stayed unmatched. In DNA form, the CDR3 reads TGTGCCAGCAGTTCACTAGCGGGGTTAGGTACAGATACGCAGTATTTT. Its translation: CASSSLAGLGTDTQYF.

This clone has a single count. V and J are TRBV10-1 and TRBJ2-1, with 12 bases aligning to TRBD2. The CDR3 loop spans 14 amino acids. J lost 7 bases, V lost 7 bases, and 5 bases had no gene match. Germline V lookup: CDR1 WNHNN, CDR2 SYGVQD (reference sequence). In DNA form, the CDR3 reads TGCGCCAGCATTGGGACTAGCGGGTTGAATGAGCAGTTCTTC. As protein: CASIGTSGLNEQFF.

The chain recombines TRBV27 with TRBJ1-1, with no clear D. Between the trimmed V and J ends, which lost 6 bases and 0 bases, there was a span of 17 bases. CDR1 and CDR2 (germline): MNHEY, SMNVEV (reference sequence). This CDR3 is 16 amino acids long. The CDR3 sequence: CASSEGVGEMNTEAFF. The CDR3 DNA reads as TGTGCCAGCAGCGAGGGAGTAGGCGAGATGAACACTGAAGCTTTCTTT.